The 21 T cell receptor beta chains given below trace back to one sample, sequenced in a study of graft-versus-host responses after intestinal transplantation. Their antigens are not known. Method: immunoSEQ multiplex PCR; TCRdb's copy keeps in-frame clones and lacks some. The data contain tens of thousands of clones, almost 90% of them singletons. The input for sequencing was unstimulated CD4+ T cells sorted from spleen or lymph node cells, taken before intestinal transplant. Receptor source: a human donor who received an intestinal transplant.

This clone was detected only a few times. This chain links TRBV2 with TRBJ2-2, with 11 bases aligning to TRBD2. Trimming took 7 bases from V and 3 from J; bases not matched to a gene: 4. This CDR3 comprises 15 residues. Germline V lookup: CDR1 SNHLY, CDR2 FYNNEI. CDR3 in DNA: TGTGCCAGCACCCTTAGCGGGGGGGACACCGGGGAGCTGTTTTTT. This codes for CASTLSGGDTGELFF.

The chain uses TRBV10-3 and TRBJ2-3; 8 nucleotides line up with TRBD2. The V gene end was trimmed by 7 bases and the J gene end by 5 bases; junction bases not matched to a gene: 5. Looked up from germline, CDR1 is ENHRY and CDR2 is SYGVKD. The CDR3 contains 13 residues. The CDR3: CAITGGAGDTQYF. CDR3 DNA: TGTGCCATCACCGGGGGGGCCGGAGATACGCAGTATTTT.

The rearrangement joins TRBV7-2 to TRBJ1-3; D not resolved. The V gene lost 1 base and the J gene lost 3 bases, with 10 bases spanning the gap. CDR3 length: 15 amino acids. Germline V lookup: CDR1 SGHTA, CDR2 FQGNSA. CDR3 amino acids: CASSLGRIGGNTIYF. CDR3 sequence (DNA): TGTGCCAGCAGCTTAGGCAGAATTGGTGGAAACACCATATATTTT. Combining the CDR3 with reference TRBV7-2 and TRBJ1-3 gives the whole variable domain GAGVSQSPSNKVTEKGKDVELRCDPISGHTALYWYRQSLGQGLEFLIYFQGNSAPDKSGLPSDRFSAERTGGSVSTLTIQRTQQEDSAVYLCASSLGRIGGNTIYFGEGSWLTVV.

The CDR3 DNA reads TGTGCCAGCAGCTCCCGGGACAGGGGAATCCGGGATGAGCAGTTCTTC. As protein: CASSSRDRGIRDEQFF. The chain carries TRBV5-4 and TRBJ2-1; 10 nucleotides line up with TRBD1. The germline V gene has CDR1 SGHNT and CDR2 YYREEE (reference sequence). The CDR3 spans 16 residues. V was clipped by 3 bases and J by 8 bases; unmatched bases: 11.

The chain employs TRBV18 and TRBJ2-1; 12 bases align to TRBD2. The V gene's germline CDR1 is KGHSH and CDR2 LQKENI. J gave up 0 bases and V 2 bases, and 5 bases lay outside the gene matches. CDR3 length: 18 amino acids. DNA of the CDR3: TGTGCCAGCTCACCAAGACTAGCGGGGGACACCTCCTACAATGAGCAGTTCTTC. Amino acids: CASSPRLAGDTSYNEQFF.

V gene TRBV15 combines with J gene TRBJ2-1, with D possibly being TRBD2 (6 bases). The CDR3 totals 14 residues. In germline, CDR1 is LNHNV, CDR2 YYDKDF (reference sequence). Trimming left V 0 bases short and J 7 bases short, with 10 bases between. In nucleotides, the CDR3 is TGTGCCACCAGCAGAGATTTCGGGGGAAATGAGCAGTTCTTC. Translating gives CATSRDFGGNEQFF.

This chain uses TRBV14 with TRBJ1-6, with D perhaps matching TRBD1 (6 bases). CDR1 is SGHDN and CDR2 is FVKESK in the germline V gene. V was clipped by 1 base and J by 8 bases, with 15 bases between them. The CDR3 length is 16 residues. The CDR3 DNA reads TGTGCCAGCAGCCAAGTAACAGGGAGTGGGCATTCACCCCTCCACTTT. Amino acids: CASSQVTGSGHSPLHF.

The chain has TRBV6-1 and TRBJ1-1, with 8 bases that match TRBD1. J lost 4 bases, V lost 4 bases, and 8 bases had no gene match. CDR1 is MNHNS, CDR2 SASEGT, per germline. The CDR3 sequence is 15 residues long. This CDR3 is CASSVNGQGGTEAFF. The CDR3 DNA reads TGTGCCAGCAGTGTCAACGGACAGGGAGGCACTGAAGCTTTCTTT.

The chain joins TRBV21-1 to TRBJ1-2; TRBD1 was called by the table and not checked on the DNA. TRBV21-1 is assigned pseudogene status. The CDR3 is 15 residues long. This CDR3 reads CASSKDSTGDYGYTF. For the CDR3, the DNA is TGTGCCAGCAGCAAAGACAGTACCGGCGACTATGGCTACACCTTC.

The count of this clone is one. The chain uses TRBV7-3 and TRBJ1-1, with D unresolved. Trimming took off 4 bases at V and 6 bases at J, with 9 bases between the two ends. Germline V gene data show CDR1 as SGHTA and CDR2 as FQGTGA. The CDR3 totals 12 residues. The chain's CDR3 is CASSSGGAEAFF. The DNA of the CDR3 is TGTGCCAGCAGCTCCGGCGGAGCTGAAGCTTTCTTT.

This clone was recorded only once. V is TRBV5-4 and J is TRBJ2-1; maybe TRBD1 (6 bases). The V gene's germline CDR1 is SGHNT and CDR2 YYREEE (reference sequence). The ends were cut back, 6 bases at V and 9 bases at J, with 10 bases in the middle. There are 11 residues in the CDR3. The CDR3 loop is CASTAGAEQFF. The CDR3, as DNA: TGTGCCAGCACCGCAGGGGCTGAGCAGTTCTTC.

J is TRBJ2-7 and V is TRBV2; maybe TRBD1 (6 bases). The germline V and J ends were trimmed by 5 bases and 4 bases, with 12 bases remaining between them. Germline V lookup: CDR1 SNHLY, CDR2 FYNNEI. There are 13 residues in the CDR3. This CDR3 reads CASSPQGLYEQYF. CDR3 nucleotide sequence: TGTGCCAGCAGTCCTCAGGGGTTGTACGAGCAGTACTTC.

As DNA, the CDR3 is TGCGCCAGCAGCTTGGGGCCTACGACAGGTAGCACAGATACGCAGTATTTT. Amino acid sequence: CASSLGPTTGSTDTQYF. The chain carries TRBV5-1 and TRBJ2-3, with D perhaps matching TRBD1 (6 bases). CDR1 SGHRS and CDR2 YFSETQ come from the germline V gene. The CDR3 is made up of 17 amino acids. V was trimmed by 0 bases and J by 0 bases, leaving 14 bases between them.

The rearrangement joins TRBV5-4 to TRBJ2-5, with D maybe TRBD1 (6 bases). The CDR3 has 13 residues. V was clipped by 6 bases and J by 1 base, with 10 bases between them. Germline V gene data show CDR1 as SGHNT and CDR2 as YYREEE (reference sequence). CDR3 region: CASTSGVQETQYF. In DNA, the CDR3 is TGTGCCAGCACTTCAGGGGTCCAAGAGACCCAGTACTTC.

The chain uses TRBV5-1 and TRBJ1-6; D is perhaps TRBD1 (6 bases). Germline V gives CDR1 SGHRS, CDR2 YFSETQ. Trimming took off 6 bases at V and 0 bases at J, with 16 bases between the two ends. The CDR3 sequence is 17 residues long. CDR3 coding DNA: TGCGCCAGCACCCTTGGACAGAGGGGCTCCTATAATTCACCCCTCCACTTT. This gives the protein CASTLGQRGSYNSPLHF.

The chain employs TRBV7-6 and TRBJ2-3; TRBD2 agrees at 9 bases. The CDR3 covers 16 residues. Trimming removed 1 base from V and 6 bases from J; junction bases left unmatched: 8. Germline CDR1 and CDR2: SGHVS and FNYEAQ. The DNA for the CDR3 is TGTGCCAGCAGCTTAGGTTTGGCTAGCGGGGTGGATACGCAGTATTTT. The encoded protein is CASSLGLASGVDTQYF.

The CDR3 nucleotides read TGTGCCAGCAGCTTAGGGGGACAGGGGAGCACAGATACGCAGTATTTT. This encodes CASSLGGQGSTDTQYF. The gene calls are TRBV11-2 and TRBJ2-3; 10 bases agree with TRBD1. Germline loops: CDR1 SGHAT, CDR2 FQNNGV. CDR3 length: 16 amino acids. V was pared by 1 base and J by 0 bases, with 1 base of the junction left unmatched.

The chain has TRBV5-1 and TRBJ2-3; D perhaps matches TRBD1 (8 bases). The CDR3 spans 14 residues. Germline values: CDR1 SGHRS, CDR2 YFSETQ. Trimming left V 4 bases short and J 4 bases short, with 13 bases between. As DNA, the CDR3 is TGCGCCAGCAGCCCACAGGGGGGGTCAGATACGCAGTATTTT. It yields the protein CASSPQGGSDTQYF.

CDR3 DNA sequence: TGTGCCAGCAGTTACCTGGGCAGTAACTACGAGCAGTACTTC. Its protein product is CASSYLGSNYEQYF. The chain combines TRBV6-5 with TRBJ2-7; D unresolved. Germline assignment: CDR1 MNHEY and CDR2 SVGAGI. The CDR3 loop spans 14 amino acids. V was pared by 2 bases and J by 3 bases, with 11 bases between.

The J gene is TRBJ2-7, the V gene TRBV5-8; 9 bases agree with TRBD1. This CDR3 has 15 residues. Losses at the gene ends were 0 bases for V and 5 bases for J; bases not matched to a gene: 6. Germline-derived CDR1 and CDR2 are SGHTS and YDEGEE. The CDR3 is CASSLGDRARHEQYF. The CDR3 DNA reads as TGTGCCAGCAGCTTGGGGGACAGGGCGAGACACGAGCAGTACTTC.

The V gene is TRBV2, the J gene TRBJ2-7, with a possible D match to TRBD2 (5 bases). Germline values: CDR1 SNHLY, CDR2 FYNNEI. This CDR3 comprises 16 residues. Trimming took off 6 bases at V and 4 bases at J, with 22 bases between the two ends. The CDR3 region is CASRVAPGSEMYEQYF. The CDR3 DNA sequence: TGTGCCAGCAGGGTAGCGCCCGGGTCGGAGATGTACGAGCAGTACTTC.